This T cell receptor (beta chain) appears in the sequencing data of a study of identical twins. General study points: It was possible that invariant MAIT and iNKT cells partly confounded the zero-insertion analyses. The study reached conclusions through statistical analysis that was cross-sectional, not following the same donors. Fewer insertions characterized abundant cord blood beta clonotypes, whereas memory repertoires showed none.

This clonotype was picked up a small number of times. Its antigen is still unknown. CDR1 and CDR2 (germline): SGHRS, YFSETQ. The V gene lost 0 bases and the J gene lost 5 bases, with 15 bases spanning the gap. CDR3 size: 16 residues. Template switching introduced a universal primer site, and the cDNA bore unique molecular identifiers. Each CDR3 protein gets one entry after TCRdb re-called the 5' RACE reads with MiXCR. The table lists approximately 220,000 distinct CDR3 sequences, about 7.5% of them singletons. The data also belong to a second study, concerning yellow fever vaccine responses in identical twins.

Sequenced sample: memory (CD45RO+) T cells sorted from blood. The V call is TRBV5-1, the J call TRBJ1-5, with D uncertain. This receptor was taken from a woman in her late teens or twenties in good health. The CDR3 is CASSLGTPAVDQPQHF. As DNA, the CDR3 is TGCGCCAGCAGCTTGGGTACCCCTGCGGTCGATCAGCCCCAGCATTTT.